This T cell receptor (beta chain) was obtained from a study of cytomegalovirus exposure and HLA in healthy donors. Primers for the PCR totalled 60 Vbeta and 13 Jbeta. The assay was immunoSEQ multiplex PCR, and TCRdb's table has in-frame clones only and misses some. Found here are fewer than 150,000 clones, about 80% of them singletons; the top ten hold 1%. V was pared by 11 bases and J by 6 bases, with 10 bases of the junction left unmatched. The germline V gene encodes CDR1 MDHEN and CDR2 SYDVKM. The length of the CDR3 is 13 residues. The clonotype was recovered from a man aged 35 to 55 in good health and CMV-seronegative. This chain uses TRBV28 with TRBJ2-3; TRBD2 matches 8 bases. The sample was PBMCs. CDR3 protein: CACGRLGKDTQYF. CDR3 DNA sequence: TGTGCCTGCGGGAGGCTAGGGAAGGATACGCAGTATTTT.